A selection of T cell receptor beta chains follows, all from one sample in a study of regulatory T cells in long-lasting Graves disease. TCRdb analysed the multiplex PCR reads with MiXCR anew, one entry per CDR3 protein. Of 300,000 to 400,000 distinct CDR3 sequences in the sample, approximately 15% were seen once. This same sample was also taken into another study, of T cells in Graves' hyperthyroidism and ophthalmopathy.

The sample consisted of peripheral blood mononuclear cells (PBMCs), taken at new diagnosis, from a patient treated with antithyroid drugs. Every receptor here comes from a man in his forties or fifties with Graves disease. Each CDR3 is given with its conserved first and last residue. The D gene is left open where the match is weak. The listing skips clone size in some rows; elsewhere it reads once, few, many or a size class.

V: TRBV5-8; J: TRBJ2-3; D: NA; size: many; CDR3: CASSYRDLTDTQYF; DNA: TGTGCCAGCAGCTATCGGGACCTCACAGATACGCAGTATTTT
V: TRBV7-8; J: TRBJ2-1; D: TRBD2; size: many; CDR3: CASSSRLAGWNNEQFF; DNA: TGTGCCAGCAGCTCCCGACTAGCGGGGTGGAACAATGAGCAGTTCTTC
V: TRBV2; J: TRBJ1-4; D: NA; size: few; CDR3: CASGGWGSNEKPFF; DNA: TGTGCCAGCGGTGGATGGGGATCTAATGAAAAACCGTTTTTT
V: TRBV28; J: TRBJ1-5; D: NA; size: many; CDR3: CASRWGGNQPQHF; DNA: TGTGCCAGCCGGTGGGGGGGGAATCAGCCCCAGCATTTT
V: TRBV19; J: TRBJ2-1; D: NA; size: NA; CDR3: CASSTQVSLSYNEQFF; DNA: TGTGCCAGTAGTACCCAGGTTTCCCTCTCCTACAATGAGCAGTTCTTC
V: TRBV12-3/TRBV12-4; J: TRBJ1-1; D: NA; size: many; CDR3: CASSPYTENTEAFF; DNA: TGTGCCAGCAGTCCGTATACAGAGAACACTGAAGCTTTCTTT
V: TRBV5-6; J: TRBJ2-3; D: TRBD2; size: many; CDR3: CASSQGLAGGWSDTQYF; DNA: TGTGCCAGCAGCCAAGGACTAGCGGGGGGGTGGTCAGATACGCAGTATTTT
V: TRBV27; J: TRBJ2-7; D: NA; size: NA; CDR3: CASSLSRWTASPYEQYF; DNA: TGTGCCAGCAGTTTATCCCGTTGGACAGCCTCCCCCTACGAGCAGTACTTC
V: TRBV18; J: TRBJ2-5; D: NA; size: many; CDR3: CASSPPSGEETQYF; DNA: TGTGCCAGCTCACCACCTTCTGGGGAGGAGACCCAGTACTTC
V: TRBV2; J: TRBJ1-4; D: TRBD1; size: many; CDR3: CASILDRSNEKLFF; DNA: TGTGCCAGCATCCTGGACAGGTCAAATGAAAAACTGTTTTTT
V: TRBV29-1; J: TRBJ1-1; D: TRBD1; size: NA; CDR3: CSVEGASDRGPPEAFF; DNA: TGCAGCGTTGAAGGTGCGTCGGACAGGGGGCCCCCTGAAGCTTTCTTT
V: TRBV9; J: TRBJ2-2; D: NA; size: many; CDR3: CASSVSPTGELFF; DNA: TGTGCCAGCAGCGTATCGCCCACCGGGGAGCTGTTTTTT